These 16 T cell receptor beta chains originate from one sample sequenced in a study of breast tumors, draining lymph nodes, adjacent tissues. Samples came from axillary lymph nodes draining the breast cancer. TCRdb reprocessed the multiplex PCR reads via MiXCR and lists one record per CDR3 protein. Altogether roughly 100,000 distinct CDR3 sequences are present, roughly 33% being singletons, with the ten largest covering approximately 5.2%. What was sequenced was axillary lymph node tissue. The receptors shown here come from a female donor with breast cancer. Some clones in this sample may be carry-over from other donors' samples.

This clonotype has a count of ten or more. The V and J genes are TRBV6-2 or TRBV6-3 and TRBJ2-1; TRBD1 matches at 8 bases. J was trimmed by 10 bases and V by 2 bases; bases with no gene match: 10. This CDR3 comprises 15 residues. In germline, CDR1 is MNHEY, CDR2 SVGEGT. CDR3 sequence (DNA): TGTGCCAGCAGTTACATTGGACAGGGACTGTGGGAGCAGTTCTTC. Its translation is CASSYIGQGLWEQFF.

Notes on this clonotype: A junction end diverges from the germline sequence, so it may reflect a read error. V gene TRBV9 combines with J gene TRBJ2-5, with 7 nucleotides matching TRBD1. CDR1 and CDR2 from the germline V gene are SGDLS and YYNGEE. CDR3 length: 15 amino acids. CDR3 DNA: TGTGCCAGCAGCGTGAAGGGACAGACTCAAGAGGCCCAGTACTTC. This sequence encodes CASSVKGQTQEAQYF.

The sample holds many counts of this clonotype. CDR3 in DNA: TGCGCCAGCAGCCAAGCCACGCAGAGGGGCACCTATAATTCACCCCTCCACTTT. As protein: CASSQATQRGTYNSPLHF. V and J are TRBV4-3 and TRBJ1-6, with D tentatively TRBD1 (5 bases). CDR3 size: 18 residues. Per the germline V gene, CDR1 is LGHNA and CDR2 is YSLEER. V dropped 1 base and J dropped 2 bases, with 15 bases sitting between them.

This clonotype was seen more than once but under ten times. Since a much larger clone is just one base distant, this may be a read error. The chain is built from TRBV20-1 and TRBJ2-1; 12 bases are shared with TRBD2. Germline CDR1 DFQATT, CDR2 SNEGSKA (reference sequence). This CDR3 has 14 amino acids. The V and J ends lost 6 bases and 9 bases, in that order; junction bases with no gene match: 9. CDR3 nucleotides: TGCAGTGCCGTCCGGACTAGCGGGACAACTGAGCAGTTCTTC. It translates to CSAVRTSGTTEQFF.

Many counts were recorded for this clonotype. J is TRBJ1-2 and V is TRBV7-9; D is uncertain. Trimming pared 1 base from V and 1 base from J, leaving 13 bases between. The CDR3 totals 16 residues. From germline, CDR1 is SEHNR and CDR2 FQNEAQ (reference sequence). DNA of the CDR3: TGTGCCAGCAGCTTAGGCCCGGGCTACCGTAACTATGGCTACACCTTC. Amino acid sequence: CASSLGPGYRNYGYTF.

This clonotype was seen repeatedly, ten times or more. The chain carries TRBV30 and TRBJ1-3; 8 bases fit TRBD1. This CDR3 is built from 14 residues. V dropped 1 base and J dropped 4; count of bases not matched to a gene: 3. The germline V gene encodes CDR1 GTSNPN and CDR2 SVGIG (reference sequence). The CDR3 DNA reads as TGTGCCTGGAGTGCCAACAGGGGGGGAAACACCATATATTTT. This gives the protein CAWSANRGGNTIYF.

The CDR3 reads CASILGGGGVGTEAFF. The CDR3, as DNA: TGTGCCAGCATCCTCGGGGGCGGGGGCGTAGGGACTGAAGCTTTCTTT. The V call is TRBV6-2 or TRBV6-3, the J call TRBJ1-1, with D possibly being TRBD1 (6 bases). Trimming shortened V by 7 bases and J by 5 bases, and 23 bases separated the two germline ends. In germline, CDR1 is MNHEY, CDR2 SVGEGT. The CDR3 sequence is 16 residues long.

This clonotype was detected ten times or more. The genes are TRBV19 and TRBJ1-5; D uncertain. Germline values: CDR1 LNHDA, CDR2 SQIVND (reference sequence). The CDR3 consists of 15 residues. The V and J ends lost 4 bases and 0 bases respectively, with 10 bases between them. DNA of the CDR3: TGTGCCAGTAGTACGTACCTGGCTAGCAATCAGCCCCAGCATTTT. Amino acid sequence: CASSTYLASNQPQHF.

This clonotype was counted once. The chain is built from TRBV11-3 and TRBJ2-7; TRBD1 matches 9 bases. CDR1 SGHNT and CDR2 YENEEA come from the germline V gene. V trimming: 5 bases; J trimming: 4 bases; junction bases outside the gene matches: 6. This CDR3 region has 14 residues. CDR3 nucleotide sequence: TGTGCCAGCAGCCACCGGGACAGGGCGTACGAGCAGTACTTC. This gives the protein CASSHRDRAYEQYF.

The chain combines TRBV9 with TRBJ2-3; tentative D call: TRBD2 (6 bases). The V end was cut by 0 bases, the J end by 4 bases, with 9 bases between. Germline V lookup: CDR1 SGDLS, CDR2 YYNGEE. This CDR3 contains 14 residues. The CDR3 sequence: CASSVEWGADTQYF. Here the CDR3 DNA reads TGTGCCAGCAGCGTAGAATGGGGGGCAGATACGCAGTATTTT.

The sample holds many counts of this clonotype. This chain uses TRBV18 with TRBJ2-7, with 8 bases identical to TRBD1. Trimming at V came to 3 bases and at J to 5 bases, leaving 6 bases not matched to a gene. CDR1 and CDR2 (germline): KGHSH, LQKENI. There are 14 residues in the CDR3. The CDR3: CASSPQGATHEQYF. The DNA for the CDR3 is TGTGCCAGCTCACCCCAGGGGGCCACCCACGAGCAGTACTTC.

J is TRBJ1-1 and V is TRBV5-6; D perhaps matches TRBD1 (5 bases). Germline V gene data show CDR1 as SGHDT and CDR2 as YYEEEE. Trimming pared 1 base from V and 3 bases from J, leaving 10 bases between. CDR3 length: 14 residues. The chain's CDR3 is CASSLRLRDTEAFF. The CDR3 DNA sequence: TGTGCCAGCAGCTTGCGACTCAGGGACACTGAAGCTTTCTTT.

Comment on this clonotype: This sequence may be a read error, since a much larger clone differs from it by one base. This chain joins TRBV11-2 and TRBJ2-5, with 9 bases identical to TRBD2. This CDR3 contains 19 residues. From germline, CDR1 is SGHAT and CDR2 FQNNGV. The CDR3 DNA follows: TGTGCCAGCGGCTTAGCTAGCGGGGCGGCCTTGTTCGGTACAGAGACCCAGTACTTC. Its translation: CASGLASGAALFGTETQYF.

Concerning this clonotype itself: Given a much more abundant clone one base away, this may be a read error. This is likely a read error, given that the CDR3 carries no conserved phenylalanine or tryptophan at its end. It is unclear where the CDR3 begins or ends on the DNA, so no DNA is shown, and the CDR3 is as TCRdb lists it. The chain carries TRBV7-8 and TRBJ1-2. Including both end residues, the CDR3 is 15 amino acids long. Germline assignment: CDR1 SGHVS and CDR2 FQNEAQ. This CDR3 reads CASSMTGLGRLGYPS.

This clonotype was seen at least ten times. V gene TRBV6-5 combines with J gene TRBJ2-3; 9 bases map to TRBD2. Germline CDR1 and CDR2: MNHEY and SVGAGI. J gave up 1 base and V 6 bases, and 5 bases lay outside the gene matches. The CDR3 extends over 15 amino acids. The CDR3 region has the DNA TGTGCCAGCAGCCTTCAGCGGGGGGGCACAGATACGCAGTATTTT. Translated, it gives CASSLQRGGTDTQYF.

This chain uses TRBV20-1 with TRBJ1-2; 9 positions match TRBD1. With 6 bases clipped from V and 4 bases from J, the junction kept 18 bases outside the gene matches. The CDR3 has 17 residues. Germline CDR1 is DFQATT and CDR2 is SNEGSKA (reference sequence). Here the CDR3 reads CSANPGTGSRGSYGYTF. The CDR3 nucleotides are TGCAGTGCCAATCCCGGGACAGGGTCCCGAGGGAGCTATGGCTACACCTTC.